This T cell receptor (beta chain) was identified in a study of shared clonotypes between healthy human individuals. Overall study findings and caveats: Rarefaction curves obtained for sorted subsets showed sequencing incomplete despite large depth. A handful of donors showed sharing of approximately 5% of naive CD4 clonotypes.

In this sample, this clone turned up once. As yet, its antigen is unknown. Data came from immunoSEQ multiplex PCR; TCRdb stores just in-frame clones and leaves some out. The table records 2 million to 3 million clones, 93% of them present only once. This CDR3 comprises 15 residues. The germline V and J ends were trimmed by 2 bases and 0 bases, with 11 bases remaining between them. The germline gives CDR1 MNHEY, CDR2 SVGAGI. This sequence joins TRBV6-5 and TRBJ2-7; the D gene could be TRBD1 or TRBD2 (5 bases each). Sequencing was done on a sample of naive CD4+ T cells from PBMCs. The subset is: CD45RA+ positively selected. The clonotype originates from a man aged 18 to 30 in good health. Some clones in this sample may be carry-over from other donors' samples. The CDR3 is CASSYGAGSSYEQYF. In nucleotides, the CDR3 is TGTGCCAGCAGTTACGGCGCAGGGAGCTCCTACGAGCAGTACTTC.